Shown below are 30 T cell receptor beta chains from a single sample sequenced in a study of cytomegalovirus exposure and HLA in healthy donors. The PCR was carried out with 60 Vbeta primers and 13 Jbeta primers. Assay: immunoSEQ multiplex PCR; the TCRdb copy retains only in-frame clones and omits some. This sample carries 90,000 to 100,000 clones, approximately 83% of them seen once, and the ten largest clones take 3.8%. The sequenced sample consisted of PBMCs. Receptors were obtained from a man in his fifties or sixties in good health and CMV-seronegative.

CDR3 sequence reads: CASSSSQGVSEQYF. The CDR3 DNA reads as TGTGCCAGCAGTTCATCCCAGGGTGTCTCCGAGCAGTACTTC. The rearrangement links TRBV6-5 to TRBJ2-7; maybe TRBD1 (5 bases). CDR1 is MNHEY and CDR2 is SVGAGI in the germline V gene. The CDR3 extends over 14 amino acids. V gave up 4 bases and J gave up 6 bases, with 16 bases separating them.

The genes are TRBV6-4 and TRBJ2-1; 12 nucleotides align to TRBD2. The length of the CDR3 is 16 residues. Trimming took 10 bases from V and 6 from J; bases not matched to a gene: 13. Per the germline V gene, CDR1 is MRHNA and CDR2 is SNTAGT. Here the CDR3 reads CANLRPGLAGSNEQFF. DNA for the CDR3: TGTGCCAACCTACGTCCGGGACTAGCGGGTAGCAATGAGCAGTTCTTC.

The V and J genes are TRBV6-1 and TRBJ2-1; TRBD2 aligns across 8 bases. The V and J ends lost 3 bases and 8 bases, in that order; junction bases with no gene match: 12. The CDR3 has 16 residues. The V gene's germline CDR1 is MNHNS and CDR2 SASEGT. The CDR3 region has the DNA TGTGCCAGCAGTGATTCACTAGCGGTGGGTCGGGATGAGCAGTTCTTC. This translates into CASSDSLAVGRDEQFF.

The chain is built from TRBV6-1 and TRBJ2-7; tentatively, D is TRBD2 (5 bases). Germline CDR1 and CDR2: MNHNS and SASEGT. The V and J ends lost 6 bases and 4 bases respectively, with 13 bases between them. The CDR3 length is 13 residues. CDR3: CASRAGLRYEQYF. In DNA form, the CDR3 reads TGTGCCAGCAGGGCGGGCCTGAGGTACGAGCAGTACTTC.

The rearrangement links TRBV28 to TRBJ1-5, with a possible D match to TRBD1 (5 bases). The CDR3 runs to 16 residues. Trimming pared 3 bases from V and 4 bases from J, leaving 16 bases between. Looked up from germline, CDR1 is MDHEN and CDR2 is SYDVKM. The CDR3 is CASSLGGDSLNQPQHF. For the CDR3, the DNA is TGTGCCAGCAGTTTGGGAGGTGACAGCTTAAATCAGCCCCAGCATTTT. Based on the CDR3 plus reference TRBV28 and TRBJ1-5, the full variable domain is DVKVTQSSRYLVKRTGEKVFLECVQDMDHENMFWYRQDPGLGLRLIYFSYDVKMKEKGDIPEGYSVSREKKERFSLILESASTNQTSMYLCASSLGGDSLNQPQHFGDGTRLSIL.

The chain has TRBV27 and TRBJ2-2; possibly TRBD2 for D (6 bases). The CDR3 totals 17 residues. Trimming shortened V by 6 bases and J by 6 bases, and 23 bases separated the two germline ends. Germline lookup yields CDR1 MNHEY and CDR2 SMNVEV (reference sequence). In DNA form, the CDR3 reads TGTGCCAGCAGGGTCCTCGGGGCGGGAAGTCGTGCCGGGGAGCTGTTTTTT. Its protein is CASRVLGAGSRAGELFF.

V and J are TRBV7-3 and TRBJ2-3; D uncertain. Germline CDR1 SGHTA, CDR2 FQGTGA. Trimming shortened V by 4 bases and J by 2 bases, and 13 bases separated the two germline ends. The CDR3 spans 15 residues. CDR3 loop: CASSYRNRYTDTQYF. CDR3 nucleotides: TGTGCCAGCAGCTATCGGAACAGATACACAGATACGCAGTATTTT.

The rearrangement joins TRBV30 to TRBJ2-1; 7 bases line up with TRBD2. The CDR3 is made up of 14 amino acids. The junction had 5 bases not matched to a gene; V was cut back by 2 bases and J by 4 bases. CDR1 is GTSNPN and CDR2 is SVGIG in the germline V gene (reference sequence). Here the CDR3 DNA reads TGTGCCTGGAGTCTGACCGGGGGGTACAATGAGCAGTTCTTC. It encodes CAWSLTGGYNEQFF.

The chain employs TRBV5-6 and TRBJ2-7; D call uncertain. Per the germline V gene, CDR1 is SGHDT and CDR2 is YYEEEE. The CDR3 has 13 residues. V was cut by 7 bases and J by 4 bases, with 15 bases left in between. The CDR3 nucleotides are TGTGCCAGCTCCCCGGTCGGCGGTTACGAGCAGTACTTC. Its translation: CASSPVGGYEQYF. The whole variable domain, remainder taken from reference TRBV5-6 and TRBJ2-7, is DAGVTQSPTHLIKTRGQQVTLRCSPKSGHDTVSWYQQALGQGPQFIFQYYEEEERQRGNFPDRFSGHQFPNYSSELNVNALLLGDSALYLCASSPVGGYEQYFGPGTRLTVT.

This sequence joins TRBV6-1 and TRBJ1-2, with a possible D match to TRBD1 (5 bases). Germline V gene sequence: CDR1 MNHNS, CDR2 SASEGT. The V end lost 8 bases, the J end lost 6 bases, and 16 bases lay between the germline ends. The CDR3 is made up of 13 amino acids. CDR3 nucleotides: TGTGCCAGCGGTCGCCCAGGGAAACATGGCTACACCTTC. Its translation is CASGRPGKHGYTF.

The chain combines TRBV27 with TRBJ1-3, with D unresolved. Trimming took off 2 bases at V and 0 bases at J, with 11 bases between the two ends. Germline V lookup: CDR1 MNHEY, CDR2 SMNVEV (reference sequence). The CDR3 is 16 amino acids. The CDR3 protein is CASSLPPPISGNTIYF. The CDR3 DNA reads TGTGCCAGCAGTTTACCCCCCCCTATCTCTGGAAACACCATATATTTT.

The rearrangement uses TRBV4-2 and TRBJ2-1; D is perhaps TRBD1 (6 bases). CDR3 length: 13 amino acids. V dropped 0 bases and J dropped 12 bases, with 12 bases sitting between them. CDR1 and CDR2 (germline): LGHNA, YNFKEQ. The CDR3 protein is CASSQEGEGGQFF. The CDR3 DNA sequence: TGTGCCAGCAGCCAAGAAGGAGAAGGGGGGCAGTTCTTC.

This chain connects TRBV5-1 to TRBJ2-6; D may be TRBD2 (5 bases). V was cut by 4 bases and J by 4 bases, with 9 bases left in between. The germline CDR1 and CDR2 sequences are SGHRS and YFSETQ. CDR3 length: 14 residues. The CDR3 bases are TGCGCCAGCAGCCGCGGCGGGGGGGCCAACGTCCTGACTTTC. It translates to CASSRGGGANVLTF.

The V call is TRBV9, the J call TRBJ2-7; no clear D. The ends were cut back, 0 bases at V and 2 bases at J, with 9 bases in the middle. CDR1 SGDLS and CDR2 YYNGEE come from the germline V gene. The CDR3 is 14 residues long. The CDR3, as DNA: TGTGCCAGCAGCGTAGACAGCCACCCCTACGAGCAGTACTTC. Translating it yields CASSVDSHPYEQYF.

This clone was found a few times. The chain is built from TRBV27 and TRBJ2-1; 12 bases are a match to TRBD1. Germline values: CDR1 MNHEY, CDR2 SMNVEV (reference sequence). The CDR3 extends over 15 amino acids. With V trimmed by 8 bases and J by 8 bases, 10 bases remained unmatched. CDR3 residues: CASRDRGRSADEQFF. As DNA, the CDR3 is TGTGCCAGCCGGGACAGGGGGCGAAGTGCAGATGAGCAGTTCTTC.

The rearrangement uses TRBV4-3 and TRBJ2-2; no firm D call. Between the trimmed V and J ends, which lost 5 bases and 1 base, there was a span of 11 bases. Germline V gene data show CDR1 as LGHNA and CDR2 as YSLEER. This CDR3 region has 15 residues. The CDR3 loop reads CASSTHSGNTGELFF. The CDR3 nucleotides are TGCGCCAGCAGCACGCATTCAGGGAACACCGGGGAGCTGTTTTTT.

This chain links TRBV6-5 with TRBJ1-2, with 7 positions matching TRBD1. CDR3 size: 14 residues. Unmatched junction bases numbered 9, after V lost 0 bases and J lost 11 bases. The germline V gene has CDR1 MNHEY and CDR2 SVGAGI. CDR3 amino acids: CASSYSWTGQEYTF. The CDR3 nucleotides read TGTGCCAGCAGTTACTCGTGGACAGGCCAAGAATACACCTTC.

The chain joins TRBV14 to TRBJ2-1, with TRBD2 matching 16 bases. This CDR3 comprises 15 residues. Trimming at V came to 5 bases and at J to 12 bases, leaving 7 bases not matched to a gene. The germline CDR1 and CDR2 sequences are SGHDN and FVKESK. CDR3 DNA: TGTGCCAGCAGCTCGGGACTAGCGGGAGGGCCTCGGCAGTTCTTC. Translating it yields CASSSGLAGGPRQFF.

This clone was seen a handful of times. J is TRBJ1-2 and V is TRBV27, with 10 bases matching TRBD1. Losses at the gene ends were 4 bases for V and 7 bases for J; bases not matched to a gene: 6. Germline lookup yields CDR1 MNHEY and CDR2 SMNVEV (reference sequence). The CDR3 covers 14 residues. CDR3 residues: CASSSGQGVFGYTF. CDR3 sequence (DNA): TGTGCCAGCAGTTCTGGACAGGGGGTGTTTGGCTACACCTTC.

The chain employs TRBV5-8 and TRBJ2-2, with 9 bases lining up with TRBD2. J was trimmed by 7 bases and V by 1 base; bases with no gene match: 8. The CDR3 totals 16 residues. Germline lookup yields CDR1 SGHTS and CDR2 YDEGEE. Written as DNA, the CDR3 is TGTGCCAGCAGCTTGTTGATAGCGGGAGTTGGCGGGGAGCTGTTTTTT. It encodes CASSLLIAGVGGELFF.

This clone was detected only once. The V gene is TRBV14, the J gene TRBJ1-2, with D perhaps TRBD1 (6 bases). Germline V CDR1 and CDR2: SGHDN, FVKESK. The ends were cut back, 3 bases at V and 2 bases at J, with 19 bases in the middle. The CDR3 loop spans 17 amino acids. As DNA, the CDR3 is TGTGCCAGCAGCCATGCCCGAGGGGGTGCCCACAACTATGGCTACACCTTC. It translates to CASSHARGGAHNYGYTF.

The V gene is TRBV27, the J gene TRBJ1-6; D is unclear. V lost 3 bases, J lost 3 bases, and 9 bases lay in between. The CDR3 is made up of 15 amino acids. Germline CDR1 is MNHEY and CDR2 is SMNVEV (reference sequence). DNA of the CDR3: TGTGCCAGCAGTTTTAGGCCGGGCTATAATTCACCCCTCCACTTT. Its translation: CASSFRPGYNSPLHF.

This clone showed up many times. The chain employs TRBV10-3 and TRBJ2-2, with a possible D match to TRBD2 (6 bases). The V and J ends lost 6 bases and 0 bases respectively, with 14 bases between them. CDR1 ENHRY and CDR2 SYGVKD come from the germline V gene. There are 16 residues in the CDR3. CDR3: CAIRDGGEPNTGELFF. The DNA for the CDR3 is TGTGCCATCAGGGACGGGGGAGAGCCGAACACCGGGGAGCTGTTTTTT.

The chain carries TRBV23-1 and TRBJ1-1; a possible D gene is TRBD1 (5 bases). TRBV23-1 qualifies as an ORF whose function is uncertain. The CDR3 runs 11 residues. V dropped 10 bases and J dropped 7 bases, with 13 bases sitting between them. The CDR3 DNA reads as TGCGCCACCCAGTCGGGGGGTGAAGCTTTCTTT. Protein product: CATQSGGEAFF.

DNA of the CDR3: TGTGCCAGCTCACTGGGACAGGGGTTGAATACGCAGTATTTT. Translation: CASSLGQGLNTQYF. The V call is TRBV18, the J call TRBJ2-3; 10 positions agree with TRBD1. The J segment lost 7 bases and the V segment lost 4 bases, leaving 5 bases of the junction unmatched. The CDR3 covers 14 residues. Germline CDR1 is KGHSH and CDR2 is LQKENI.

The V gene is TRBV12-5, the J gene TRBJ2-1; 10 bases agree with TRBD1. The CDR3 runs to 12 residues. V trimming: 5 bases; J trimming: 14 bases; junction bases outside the gene matches: 6. Per germline, CDR1 LGHNT and CDR2 FRNRAP. CDR3 in DNA: TGTGCTAGTGGTCCGGACAGGGGGTCGAAGTTCTTC. Its protein product is CASGPDRGSKFF.

This clone was detected once. The chain has TRBV27 and TRBJ2-7, with a weak D call TRBD1 (6 bases). Germline loops: CDR1 MNHEY, CDR2 SMNVEV (reference sequence). Trimming took 6 bases from V and 3 from J, leaving 12 bases between them. The CDR3 extends over 13 amino acids. The CDR3 nucleotides are TGTGCCAGCAGCAGGACAGCCGTCTACGAGCAGTACTTC. It encodes CASSRTAVYEQYF.

The chain recombines TRBV5-1 with TRBJ2-3; D is ambiguous. The CDR3 consists of 14 residues. The germline gives CDR1 SGHRS, CDR2 YFSETQ. V was pared by 2 bases and J by 6 bases, with 13 bases between. The CDR3 sequence is CASSFGELVDTQYF. CDR3 nucleotide sequence: TGCGCCAGCAGCTTCGGTGAGCTAGTTGATACGCAGTATTTT.

The J gene is TRBJ2-3, the V gene TRBV19, with 8 bases that match TRBD2. The germline gives CDR1 LNHDA, CDR2 SQIVND (reference sequence). The CDR3 is 14 amino acids. V lost 3 bases and J lost 9; bases outside the gene matches: 8. CDR3 nucleotide sequence: TGTGCCAGTAGTATCCCCCCCCCGGGAGGGACGCAGTATTTT. It yields the protein CASSIPPPGGTQYF. The full variable domain, in which reference TRBV19 and TRBJ2-3 provide the parts outside the CDR3, is DGGITQSPKYLFRKEGQNVTLSCEQNLNHDAMYWYRQDPGQGLRLIYYSQIVNDFQKGDIAEGYSVSREKKESFPLTVTSAQKNPTAFYLCASSIPPPGGTQYFGPGTRLTVL.

The CDR3 DNA sequence: TGTGCCATCGAGGGGGGGACTGAAGCTTTCTTT. Protein product: CAIEGGTEAFF. The chain links TRBV7-9 to TRBJ1-1, with a tentative D call TRBD1 (6 bases). Trimming cost V 10 bases and J 5 bases, with 11 bases left between them. The CDR3 contains 11 residues. Germline lookup yields CDR1 SEHNR and CDR2 FQNEAQ (reference sequence).